This TCR beta chain derives from a study of human T cells and chemical hapten exposure. Time point specified: pre-sensitization, week 0. The treatment is: therapeutic diphenylcyclopropenone sensitization with weekly scalp DPC. This clonotype was detected a few times. TCRdb passed the RACE reads through MiXCR, listing each CDR3 protein once. This repertoire shows about 120,000 distinct CDR3 sequences, about 14% found once; its top ten account for approximately 2.6%. This clonotype was sampled from a woman between 18 and 29 years old with alopecia areata. Some clones in this sample may be carry-over from other donors' samples. The sample in question was whole blood, obtained in connection with sensitization to the hapten diphenylcyclopropenone (DPC).

CDR3: CASSPLLAGGYNEQFF. The CDR3 coding sequence is TGTGCCAGCAGCCCCCTACTAGCGGGGGGATACAATGAGCAGTTCTTC. The chain recombines TRBV7-8 with TRBJ2-1; 12 bases align to TRBD2. This CDR3 comprises 16 residues. The V and J ends lost 5 bases and 4 bases, in that order; junction bases with no gene match: 6. Germline CDR1 reads SGHVS; CDR2 reads FQNEAQ. Full variable domain (remainder filled in from reference TRBV7-8 and TRBJ2-1): GAGVSQSPRYKVAKRGQDVALRCDPISGHVSLFWYQQALGQGPEFLTYFQNEAQLDKSGLPSDRFFAERPEGSVSTLKIQRTQQEDSAVYLCASSPLLAGGYNEQFFGPGTRLTVL.